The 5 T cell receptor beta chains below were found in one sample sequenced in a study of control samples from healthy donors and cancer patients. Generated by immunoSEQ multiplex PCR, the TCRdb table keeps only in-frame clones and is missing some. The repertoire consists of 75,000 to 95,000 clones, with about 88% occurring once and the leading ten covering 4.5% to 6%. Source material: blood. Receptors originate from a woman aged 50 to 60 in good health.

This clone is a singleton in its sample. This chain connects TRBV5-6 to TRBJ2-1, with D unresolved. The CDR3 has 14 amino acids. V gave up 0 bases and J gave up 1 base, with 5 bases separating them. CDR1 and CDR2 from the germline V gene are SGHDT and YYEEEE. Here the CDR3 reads CASSLVGSYNEQFF. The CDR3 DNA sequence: TGTGCCAGCAGCTTGGTGGGATCCTACAATGAGCAGTTCTTC.

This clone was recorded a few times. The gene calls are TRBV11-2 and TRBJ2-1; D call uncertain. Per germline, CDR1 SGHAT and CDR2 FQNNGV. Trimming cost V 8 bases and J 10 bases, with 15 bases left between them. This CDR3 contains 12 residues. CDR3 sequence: CASRLTSEEQFF. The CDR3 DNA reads TGTGCCAGCCGTCTAACGTCGGAGGAGCAGTTCTTC.

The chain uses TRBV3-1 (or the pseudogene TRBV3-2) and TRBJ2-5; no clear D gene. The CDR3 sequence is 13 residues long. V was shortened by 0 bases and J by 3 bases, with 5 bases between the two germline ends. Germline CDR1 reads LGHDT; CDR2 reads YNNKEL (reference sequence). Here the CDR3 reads CASSQEPEETQYF. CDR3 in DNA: TGTGCCAGCAGCCAAGAACCCGAAGAGACCCAGTACTTC.

CDR3 in amino acids: CASRVNRDPYEQYF. The CDR3 region has the DNA TGTGCCAGCAGAGTCAACAGGGATCCCTACGAGCAGTACTTC. The chain employs TRBV6-5 and TRBJ2-7; a weak D match, TRBD1 (6 bases). CDR3 length: 14 residues. Germline lookup yields CDR1 MNHEY and CDR2 SVGAGI. Trimming stripped 6 bases from V and 2 bases from J, with 14 bases between.

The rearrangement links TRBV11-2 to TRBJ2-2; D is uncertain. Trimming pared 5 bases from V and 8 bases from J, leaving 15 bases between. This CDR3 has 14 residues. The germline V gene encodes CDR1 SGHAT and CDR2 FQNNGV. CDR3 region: CASSPYLGEGELFF. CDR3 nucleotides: TGTGCCAGCAGCCCTTACCTAGGTGAAGGGGAGCTGTTTTTT.